This T cell receptor (beta chain) was identified during a study of cytomegalovirus exposure and HLA in healthy donors (dated by TCRdb to about 2017). About the study as a whole: An earlier analysis of under 600 of the donors reported 276 Gb of sequence data and some 120 million unique TCR beta sequences from 150 million to 200 million T cells. Around 320 gigabases of sequencing data and 70 million to 85 million unique TCR sequences were included in an early release covering about 700 HLA-typed donors. Of the roughly 400 genotyped donors, approximately 81% were placed in the genetic ancestry cluster associated with self-reported Caucasian donors. The aim of the study was to test whether cataloging public T cell receptors could identify signatures of past pathogen exposure. Using immunosequencing, the study profiled T cell repertoires from around 680 subjects and related those repertoires to cytomegalovirus serostatus. Along with the roughly 700-subject first cohort, a separate validation cohort of over a hundred different subjects was used. The study combined high-throughput TCR immunosequencing, statistical association of individual TCRs with disease status, and machine learning to predict cytomegalovirus infection status. A later analysis re-analyzed previously published TCR beta repertoires from 660 or so donors and added high-resolution HLA genotyping to study TCR occurrence patterns. The later analysis used no new phenotypic data to find candidate immune exposures, relying instead on TCR beta sequences and their occurrence across donors. An earlier analysis of fewer than 700 of the donors applied high-throughput TCR beta sequencing to assess whether each TCR beta V gene segment acted as functional or pseudogenic. Donor age, sex, ethnicity and CMV serostatus were collected together with the repertoire data. A later genetic analysis took genome-wide SNP genotypes for about three fifths of the roughly 700 donors and used that subset as a discovery cohort. Every discovery cohort repertoire had been produced on one sequencing platform. HLA typing included class I and class II loci at four-digit resolution. The number of donors typed differed by locus, with roughly 620-630 for A, B, C, DRB1 and DQB1, around 500 for DQA1, approximately 570 for DPA1, and 450 to 480 for DPB1. Five DR-DQ haplotypes were handled as single units for association and clustering because linkage in the cohort was strong. Across under 500 genotyped donors of the cohort, an average of about 240,000 unique TCR beta nucleotide sequences per donor were sequenced, and roughly 20% of those sequences were non-productive. Broad study findings and their caveats: In both the original and validation cohorts, the classifier was reported to diagnose cytomegalovirus status with high specificity and sensitivity. When HLA alleles, especially DR and DQ, strongly co-occurred, attributing TCR associations to individual alleles was difficult. In a later analysis, 15,000 to 20,000 TCR beta sequences were associated with specific HLA alleles at a false discovery rate of 0.05. A later genetic analysis reported fewer N-insertions in productive TCRs among donors in an Asian-associated ancestry cluster than the approximately 700-donor mean. Sequencing depth was assumed to be roughly uniform across donors in the presence/absence analyses, though that assumption may not hold. According to the authors, the approach could potentially be generalized to other disease states and immunological phenotypes. In the study, around 160 TCR beta chains were listed as associated with cytomegalovirus. A further reported finding was that TCR beta sequences accurately predicted the HLA-A and HLA-B alleles for most subjects in the first cohort. A later genetic analysis associated a missense DCLRE1C variant with V-gene and J-gene trimming of TCR beta chains, and an independent cohort replicated the association. Most CMV-associated TCR beta chains appeared to be HLA-restricted in a later analysis, and the HLA associations seemed to be driven largely by CMV exposure. In vitro tests confirmed that a few of the cytomegalovirus-associated TCR beta chains recognize cytomegalovirus antigens. Across donors, most TCR sequences were observed very rarely, whereas some public TCRs were present in many individuals. Because HLA typing was missing for some donors at each locus, association tests included only the typed subset. Compared with equally common non-associated chains, HLA-associated TCR beta chains in a later analysis were more clonally expanded and had lower generation probabilities. An earlier analysis of approximately 600 of the donors showed that most TCR beta V segments appeared in productive rearrangements either about 87% or about 30% of the time, which broadly matched IMGT annotations. Correlated functional status among segregating V segments might reflect linkage disequilibrium, but an unknown experimental factor could not be ruled out. A cluster of highly shared sequence variants was judged likely to be a technical artifact of the sequencing pipeline. The only immune exposure information available for the cohort was CMV serostatus. The earlier analysis of about 600 of the donors excluded 15 to 20 rarely observed V segments, including chromosome 9 orphons, because counts were too low. A later analysis found that TCR association rates varied across HLA loci, with DRB1 alleles showing the most associated TCRs and HLA-C alleles the fewest. The cohort was sequenced for TCR beta chains only, and without alpha or paired-chain data the features that could be detected were limited. In a later analysis, several top co-occurrence clusters were reported to appear linked to parvovirus B19, influenza, CMV and Epstein-Barr virus.

In total, around 600 healthy bone marrow donors made up the cohort. At the time of sampling, all cohort members were nominally healthy, though unrecorded immune exposures were likely present. The donor was CMV seropositive and was included in the group of 250 to 300 seropositive cohort members. Every donor gave a peripheral blood sample, and the peripheral blood mononuclear cells from that sample were used for TCR beta sequencing. The Qiagen DNeasy Blood Extraction Kit was used to extract genomic DNA from the blood cell samples. Of note for this clone: Which antigen it targets is not known. No quality values exist for individual bases; no much larger clone is one base distant.

The method was the immunoSEQ multiplex PCR assay. For the multiplex PCR, a mixture combining 60 forward primers for TCR Vbeta segments and 13 reverse primers for TCR Jbeta segments was used. Amplification of the CDR3 region of rearranged TCR beta genes was performed with a multiplex PCR assay on genomic DNA. The amplified TCR beta libraries were sequenced on the Illumina HiSeq System as 87-base-pair reads. The authors processed their data as follows. In a later analysis, some 80 million unique TCR beta chains were counted across the 500 to 850 repertoires, and about 9.9 million of these chains were shared by at least two donors. To remove PCR and sequencing errors, raw reads were error-corrected and collapsed into unique sequences using a nearest-neighbor algorithm that merged closely related sequences. Alignment of CDR3 sequences to IMGT reference sequences was used to assign V, D and J gene segments. For a sequence to be retained, a match of at least six nucleotides was required to both a V gene segment and a J gene segment. A rearrangement counted as productive if the CDR3 had no stop codons and remained in frame with V and J, and every other rearrangement counted as non-productive. CDR3 was defined according to IMGT convention as the region running from the second conserved V-encoded cysteine to the conserved J-encoded phenylalanine. Sequences without an unambiguous match to a single V gene segment were excluded from the earlier analysis of about 600 of the donors. In an earlier analysis of around 600 of the donors, V segments were called functional above 56.7% productive rearrangements and were called segregating when the between-donor standard deviation exceeded 5%. A statistical classification framework was built for diagnosing cytomegalovirus status from the catalog of TCR beta chain sequences. A later analysis assigned V and J genes by comparing TCR nucleotide sequences with IMGT/GENE-DB human TR gene sequences. In a later analysis, CDR3 sequences and most-parsimonious VDJ recombination scenarios were assigned using the TCRdist pipeline. In a later analysis, every TCR beta chain was defined by the combination of its CDR3 amino acid sequence and its V-gene family, and reads without a unique V-gene family were dropped. To address suspected cross-contamination and a sequencing artifact, a later analysis removed approximately 590 highly shared, low-generation-probability nucleotide sequences. In a later analysis, a clonal expansion index was calculated for each public chain from normalized within-repertoire ranks of inferred template counts. Generation probabilities in a later analysis came from a VDJ recombination model fitted to out-of-frame rearrangements, and those results were checked against IGoR. In a later analysis, hypergeometric tests were used to score TCR-TCR, TCR-HLA and TCR-CMV co-occurrence, with a repertoire-size bias correction applied to TCR pairs. In a later analysis, false discovery rates were estimated by permuting HLA or CMV assignments 20 times. In a later analysis, co-occurring TCRs were grouped using DBSCAN, and TCRdist sequence similarity was added for clustering within HLA-allele-positive subsets. For co-occurrence clustering, repertoires with fewer than 30,000 or more than 120,000 public chains were excluded, along with five repertoires with anomalous nucleotide sharing. This immuneACCESS table, as held by TCRdb, lists in-frame sequences with V and J called but not all clones. Of the missing ones, under half trace to an unresolved V gene in checked studies; the others have no known cause. V, J and clone size reflect that table, while D and trimming were determined from the DNA. The sample table shows some 140,000 clones, and roughly 83% are seen once. The ten largest clones take up approximately 8% of the sample.

Material for sequencing was PBMCs. This receptor was identified in a man between 25 and 39 years old in good health and CMV-seropositive.

CDR3 sequence: CASSVDRAGNTEAFF. The DNA sequence follows: TGTGCCAGCAGTGTGGACAGGGCTGGGAACACTGAAGCTTTCTTT. The rearranged segments are TRBV6-4 and TRBJ1-1; TRBD1 fits 8 bases in the junction. After removal of 4 bases from V and 1 base from J, the junction retains 5 bases not matched to a gene. Its CDR3 holds 15 amino acids, cysteine through phenylalanine. Only CDR3 DNA remains: 45 bases, in frame from the first base. The germline V gene sets CDR1 to MRHNA and CDR2 to SNTAGT.